This TCR beta chain was sequenced in a study of beta chain features in type 1 diabetes. The study reverse transcribed the entire isolated RNA, so it sequenced expressed TCRB transcripts. Profiling relied on immunoSEQ multiplex PCR, and the TCRdb table lists in-frame clones only, not all of them. The repertoire holds 400,000 to 500,000 clones, with roughly 14% as singletons. This clonotype originated in a man aged 25-40 years in good health. Sequenced sample: naive CD4+ T cells from blood.

The DNA of the CDR3 is TGTGCCAGCAGCTTAGCCGGAGGGATTGATTCACCCCTCCACTTT. Translated, it gives CASSLAGGIDSPLHF. The chain combines TRBV11-2 with TRBJ1-6; D uncertain. CDR3 length: 15 amino acids. From germline, CDR1 is SGHAT and CDR2 FQNNGV. V shed 1 base and J shed 8 bases, with 12 bases lying between them.